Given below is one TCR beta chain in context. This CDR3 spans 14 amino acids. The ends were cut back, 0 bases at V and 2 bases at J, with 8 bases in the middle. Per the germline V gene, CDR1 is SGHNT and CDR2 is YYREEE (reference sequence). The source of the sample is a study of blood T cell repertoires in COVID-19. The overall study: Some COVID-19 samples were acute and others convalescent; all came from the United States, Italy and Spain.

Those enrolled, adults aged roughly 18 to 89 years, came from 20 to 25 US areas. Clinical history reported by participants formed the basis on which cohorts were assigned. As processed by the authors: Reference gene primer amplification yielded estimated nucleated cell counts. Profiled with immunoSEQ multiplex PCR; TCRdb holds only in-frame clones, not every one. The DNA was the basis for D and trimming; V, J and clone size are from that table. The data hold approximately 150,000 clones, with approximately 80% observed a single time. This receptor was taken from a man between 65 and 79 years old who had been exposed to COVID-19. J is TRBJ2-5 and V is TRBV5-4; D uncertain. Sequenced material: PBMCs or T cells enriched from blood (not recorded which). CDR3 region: CASSLVGQQETQYF. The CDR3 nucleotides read TGTGCCAGCAGCTTGGTTGGGCAGCAAGAGACCCAGTACTTC.